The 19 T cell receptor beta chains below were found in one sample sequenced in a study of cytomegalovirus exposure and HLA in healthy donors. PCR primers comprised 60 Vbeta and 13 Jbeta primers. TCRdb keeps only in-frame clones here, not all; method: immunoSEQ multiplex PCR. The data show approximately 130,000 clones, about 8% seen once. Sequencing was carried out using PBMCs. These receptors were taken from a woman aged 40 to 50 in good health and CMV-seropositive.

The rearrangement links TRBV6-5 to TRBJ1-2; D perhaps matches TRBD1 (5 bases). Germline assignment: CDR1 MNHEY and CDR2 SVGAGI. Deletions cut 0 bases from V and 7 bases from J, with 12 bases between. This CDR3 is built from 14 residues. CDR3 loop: CASSYSTGGGGYTF. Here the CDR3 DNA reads TGTGCCAGCAGTTACTCGACCGGGGGAGGTGGCTACACCTTC.

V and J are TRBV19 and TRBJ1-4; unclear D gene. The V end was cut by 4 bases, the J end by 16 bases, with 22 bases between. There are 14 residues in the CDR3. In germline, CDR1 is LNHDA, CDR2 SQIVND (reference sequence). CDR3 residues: CASSNLGILESKFF. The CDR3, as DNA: TGTGCCAGTAGTAATCTCGGGATCCTCGAGAGTAAGTTTTTT.

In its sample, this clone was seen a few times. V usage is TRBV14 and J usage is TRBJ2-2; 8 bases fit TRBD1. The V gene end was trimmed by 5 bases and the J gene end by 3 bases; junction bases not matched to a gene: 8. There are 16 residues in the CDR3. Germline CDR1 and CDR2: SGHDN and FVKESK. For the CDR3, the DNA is TGTGCCAGCAGCGGACAGGGCCCCTTATACACCGGGGAGCTGTTTTTT. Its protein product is CASSGQGPLYTGELFF.

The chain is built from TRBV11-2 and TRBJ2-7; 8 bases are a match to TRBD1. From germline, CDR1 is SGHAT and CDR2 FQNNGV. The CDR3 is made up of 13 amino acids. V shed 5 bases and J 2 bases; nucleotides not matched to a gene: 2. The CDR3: CASSRQGTYEQYF. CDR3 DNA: TGTGCCAGCAGCCGACAGGGGACCTACGAGCAGTACTTC.

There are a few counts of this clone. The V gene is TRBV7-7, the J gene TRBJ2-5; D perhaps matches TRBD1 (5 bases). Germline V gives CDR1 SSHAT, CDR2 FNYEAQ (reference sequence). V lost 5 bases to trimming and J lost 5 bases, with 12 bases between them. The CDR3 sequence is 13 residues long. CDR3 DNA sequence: TGTGCCAGCAGCACAGGTCCAGGGGAGACCCAGTACTTC. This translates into CASSTGPGETQYF.

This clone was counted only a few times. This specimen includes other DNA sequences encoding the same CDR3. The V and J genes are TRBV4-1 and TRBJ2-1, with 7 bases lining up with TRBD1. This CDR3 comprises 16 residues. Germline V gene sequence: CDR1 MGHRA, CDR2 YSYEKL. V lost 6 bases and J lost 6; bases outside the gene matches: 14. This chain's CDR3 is CASRPHRQGMGNEQFF. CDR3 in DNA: TGCGCCAGCAGACCCCACCGACAGGGAATGGGCAATGAGCAGTTCTTC.

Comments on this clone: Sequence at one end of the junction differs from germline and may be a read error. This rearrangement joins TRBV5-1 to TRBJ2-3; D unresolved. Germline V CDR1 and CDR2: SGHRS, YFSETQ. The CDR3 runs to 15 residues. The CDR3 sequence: CASTLSAGLEDTQYF. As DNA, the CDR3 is TGCGCCAGCACCTTGTCGGCCGGCCTAGAGGATACGCAGTATTTT.

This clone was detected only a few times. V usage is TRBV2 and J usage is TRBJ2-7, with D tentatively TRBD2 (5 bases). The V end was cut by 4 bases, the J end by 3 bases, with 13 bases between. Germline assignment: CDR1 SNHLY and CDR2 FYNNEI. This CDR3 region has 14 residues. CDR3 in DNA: TGTGCCAGCAGTGGGGCATTAGGAGGCTACGAGCAGTACTTC. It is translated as CASSGALGGYEQYF.

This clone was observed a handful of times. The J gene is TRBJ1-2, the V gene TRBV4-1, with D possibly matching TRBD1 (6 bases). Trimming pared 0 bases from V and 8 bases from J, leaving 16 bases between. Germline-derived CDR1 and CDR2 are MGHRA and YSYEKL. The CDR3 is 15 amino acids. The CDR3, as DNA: TGCGCCAGCAGCCAAGAGACAGGTGCCTCGGGAGGCTACACCTTC. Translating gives CASSQETGASGGYTF.

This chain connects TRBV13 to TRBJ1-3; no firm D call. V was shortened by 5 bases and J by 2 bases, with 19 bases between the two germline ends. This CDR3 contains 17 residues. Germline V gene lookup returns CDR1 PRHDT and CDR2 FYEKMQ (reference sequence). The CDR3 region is CASSPIISDGTGNTIYF. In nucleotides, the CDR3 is TGTGCCAGCAGCCCGATTATAAGCGACGGGACTGGAAACACCATATATTTT.

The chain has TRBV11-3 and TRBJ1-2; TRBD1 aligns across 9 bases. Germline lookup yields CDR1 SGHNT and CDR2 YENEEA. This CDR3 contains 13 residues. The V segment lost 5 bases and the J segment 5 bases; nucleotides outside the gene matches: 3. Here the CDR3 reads CASSPGQGYGYTF. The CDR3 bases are TGTGCCAGCAGCCCGGGACAGGGTTATGGCTACACCTTC.

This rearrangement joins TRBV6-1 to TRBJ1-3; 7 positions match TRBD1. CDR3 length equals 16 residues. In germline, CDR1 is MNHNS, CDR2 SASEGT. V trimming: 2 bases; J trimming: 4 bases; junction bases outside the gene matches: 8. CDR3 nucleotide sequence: TGTGCCAGCAGTGAAAGGGGGCCGGGGTTCGGAAACACCATATATTTT. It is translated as CASSERGPGFGNTIYF.

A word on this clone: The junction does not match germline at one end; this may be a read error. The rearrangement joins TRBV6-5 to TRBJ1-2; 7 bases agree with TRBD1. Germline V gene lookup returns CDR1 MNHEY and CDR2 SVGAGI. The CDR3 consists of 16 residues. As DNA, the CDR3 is TGTGCCAGCAGTTACTCGACCCTCAGGGGGATGGATGGCTACCCCTTC. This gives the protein CASSYSTLRGMDGYPF.

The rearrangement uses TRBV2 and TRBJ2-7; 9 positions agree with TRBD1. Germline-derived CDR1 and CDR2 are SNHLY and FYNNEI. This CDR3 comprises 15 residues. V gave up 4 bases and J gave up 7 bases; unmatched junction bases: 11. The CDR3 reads CASSARDRVIGEQYF. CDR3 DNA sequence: TGTGCCAGCAGTGCCCGGGACAGGGTGATTGGGGAGCAGTACTTC.

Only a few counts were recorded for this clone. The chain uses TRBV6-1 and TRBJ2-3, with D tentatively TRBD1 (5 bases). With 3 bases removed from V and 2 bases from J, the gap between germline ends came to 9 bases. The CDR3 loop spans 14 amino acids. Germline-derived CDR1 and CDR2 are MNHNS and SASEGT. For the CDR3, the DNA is TGTGCCAGCAGTGACCAGGGTTACACAGATACGCAGTATTTT. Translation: CASSDQGYTDTQYF.

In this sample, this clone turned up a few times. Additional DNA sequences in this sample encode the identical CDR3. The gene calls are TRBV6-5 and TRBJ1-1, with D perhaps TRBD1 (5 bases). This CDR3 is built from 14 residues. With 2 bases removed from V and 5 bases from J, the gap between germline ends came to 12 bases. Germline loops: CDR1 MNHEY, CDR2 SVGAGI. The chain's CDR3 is CASSYGREGTEAFF. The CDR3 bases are TGTGCCAGCAGTTACGGTCGGGAGGGGACTGAAGCTTTCTTT.

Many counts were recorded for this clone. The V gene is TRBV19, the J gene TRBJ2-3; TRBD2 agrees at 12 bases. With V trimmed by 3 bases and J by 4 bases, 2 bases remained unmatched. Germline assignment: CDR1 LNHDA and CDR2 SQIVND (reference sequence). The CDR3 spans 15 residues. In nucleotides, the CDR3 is TGTGCCAGTAGTATGACTAGCGGGGGCGCAGATACGCAGTATTTT. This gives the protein CASSMTSGGADTQYF.

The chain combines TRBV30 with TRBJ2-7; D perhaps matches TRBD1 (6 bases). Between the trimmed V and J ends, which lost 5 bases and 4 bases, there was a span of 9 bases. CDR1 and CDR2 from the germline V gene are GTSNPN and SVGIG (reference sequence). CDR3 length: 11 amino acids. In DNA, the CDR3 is TGTGCCTGGGGGACATTGTACGAGCAGTACTTC. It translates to CAWGTLYEQYF.

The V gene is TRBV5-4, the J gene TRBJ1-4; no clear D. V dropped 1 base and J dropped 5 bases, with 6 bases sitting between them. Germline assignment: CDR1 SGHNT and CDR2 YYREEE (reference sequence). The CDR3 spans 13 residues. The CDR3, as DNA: TGTGCCAGCAGCTTGATCCCAAATGAAAAACTGTTTTTT. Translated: CASSLIPNEKLFF. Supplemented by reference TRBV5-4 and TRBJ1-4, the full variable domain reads ETGVTQSPTHLIKTRGQQVTLRCSSQSGHNTVSWYQQALGQGPQFIFQYYREEENGRGNFPPRFSGLQFPNYSSELNVNALELDDSALYLCASSLIPNEKLFFGSGTQLSVL.